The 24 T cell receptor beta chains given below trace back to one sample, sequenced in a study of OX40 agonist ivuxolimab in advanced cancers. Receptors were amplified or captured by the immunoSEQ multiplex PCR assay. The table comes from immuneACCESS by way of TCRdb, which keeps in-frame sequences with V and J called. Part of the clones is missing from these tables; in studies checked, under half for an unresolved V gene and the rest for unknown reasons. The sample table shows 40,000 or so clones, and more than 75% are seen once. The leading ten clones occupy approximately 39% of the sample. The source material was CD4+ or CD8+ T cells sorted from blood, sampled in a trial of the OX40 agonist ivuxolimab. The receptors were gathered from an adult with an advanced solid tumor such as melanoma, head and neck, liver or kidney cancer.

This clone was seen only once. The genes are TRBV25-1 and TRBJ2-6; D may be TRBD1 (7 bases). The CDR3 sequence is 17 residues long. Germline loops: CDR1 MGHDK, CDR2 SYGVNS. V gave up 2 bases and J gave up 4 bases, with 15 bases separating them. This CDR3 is CASSEQGGPRGANVLTF. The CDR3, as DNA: TGTGCCAGCAGTGAACAGGGGGGCCCTAGGGGGGCCAACGTCCTGACTTTC.

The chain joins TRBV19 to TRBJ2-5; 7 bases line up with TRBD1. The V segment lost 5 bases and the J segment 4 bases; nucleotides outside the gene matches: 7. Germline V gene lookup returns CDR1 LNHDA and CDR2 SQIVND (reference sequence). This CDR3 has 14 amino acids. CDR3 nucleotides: TGTGCCAGTAGTCCACAGGGGACAGCAGAGACCCAGTACTTC. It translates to CASSPQGTAETQYF.

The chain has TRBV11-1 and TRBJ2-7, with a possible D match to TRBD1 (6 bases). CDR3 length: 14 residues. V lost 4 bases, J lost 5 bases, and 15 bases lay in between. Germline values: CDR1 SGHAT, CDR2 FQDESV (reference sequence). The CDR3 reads CASSSTTGSNEQYF. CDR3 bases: TGTGCCAGCAGCTCAACTACAGGGAGCAACGAGCAGTACTTC. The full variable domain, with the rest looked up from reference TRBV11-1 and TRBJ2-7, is EAEVAQSPRYKITEKSQAVAFWCDPISGHATLYWYRQILGQGPELLVQFQDESVVDDSQLPKDRFSAERLKGVDSTLKIQPAELGDSAMYLCASSSTTGSNEQYFGPGTRLTVT.

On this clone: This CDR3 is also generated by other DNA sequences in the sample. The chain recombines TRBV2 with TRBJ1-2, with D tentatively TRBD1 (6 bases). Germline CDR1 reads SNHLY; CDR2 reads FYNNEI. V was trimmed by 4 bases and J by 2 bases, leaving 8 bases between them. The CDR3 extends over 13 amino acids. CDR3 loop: CASSGQGNYGYTF. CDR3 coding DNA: TGTGCCAGCAGTGGGCAGGGGAACTATGGCTACACCTTC. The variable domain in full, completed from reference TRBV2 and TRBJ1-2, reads EPEVTQTPSHQVTQMGQEVILRCVPISNHLYFYWYRQILGQKVEFLVSFYNNEISEKSEIFDDQFSVERPDGSNFTLKIRSTKLEDSAMYFCASSGQGNYGYTFGSGTRLTVV.

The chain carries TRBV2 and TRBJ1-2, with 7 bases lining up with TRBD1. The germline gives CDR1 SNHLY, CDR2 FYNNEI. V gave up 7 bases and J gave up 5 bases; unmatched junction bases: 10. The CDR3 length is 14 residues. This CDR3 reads CASTFSRDRYGYTF. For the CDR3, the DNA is TGTGCCAGCACCTTTAGTCGGGACAGATATGGCTACACCTTC.

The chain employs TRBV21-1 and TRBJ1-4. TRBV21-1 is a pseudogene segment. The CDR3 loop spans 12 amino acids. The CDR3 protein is CASSITWEKLFF. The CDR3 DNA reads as TGTGCCAGCAGCATCACTTGGGAAAAACTGTTTTTT.

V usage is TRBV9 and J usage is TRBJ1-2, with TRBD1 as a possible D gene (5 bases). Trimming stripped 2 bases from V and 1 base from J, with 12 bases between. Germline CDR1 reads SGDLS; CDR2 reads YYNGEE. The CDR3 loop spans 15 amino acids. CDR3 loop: CASSVGGRDNYGYTF. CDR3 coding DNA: TGTGCCAGCAGCGTCGGAGGCAGGGATAACTATGGCTACACCTTC.

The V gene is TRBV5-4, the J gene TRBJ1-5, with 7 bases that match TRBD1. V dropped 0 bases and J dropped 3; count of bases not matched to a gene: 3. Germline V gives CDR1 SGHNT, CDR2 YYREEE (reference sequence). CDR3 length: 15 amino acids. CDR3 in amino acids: CASSLGTGVNQPQHF. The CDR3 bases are TGTGCCAGCAGCTTGGGTACAGGGGTCAATCAGCCCCAGCATTTT. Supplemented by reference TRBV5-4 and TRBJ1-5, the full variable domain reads ETGVTQSPTHLIKTRGQQVTLRCSSQSGHNTVSWYQQALGQGPQFIFQYYREEENGRGNFPPRFSGLQFPNYSSELNVNALELDDSALYLCASSLGTGVNQPQHFGDGTRLSIL.

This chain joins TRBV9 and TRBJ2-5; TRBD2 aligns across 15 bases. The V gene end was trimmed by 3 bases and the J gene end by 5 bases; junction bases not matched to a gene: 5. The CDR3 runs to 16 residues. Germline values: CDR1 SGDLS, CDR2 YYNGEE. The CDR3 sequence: CASSGTGTSGRETQYF. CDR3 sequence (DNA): TGTGCCAGCAGCGGAACCGGGACTAGCGGGAGGGAGACCCAGTACTTC.

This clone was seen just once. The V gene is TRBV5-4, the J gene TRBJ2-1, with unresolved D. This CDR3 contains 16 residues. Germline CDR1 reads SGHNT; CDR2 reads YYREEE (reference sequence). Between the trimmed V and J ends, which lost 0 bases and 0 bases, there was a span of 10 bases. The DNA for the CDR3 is TGTGCCAGCAGCTTGGGGGCAGACCCCTCCTACAATGAGCAGTTCTTC. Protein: CASSLGADPSYNEQFF.

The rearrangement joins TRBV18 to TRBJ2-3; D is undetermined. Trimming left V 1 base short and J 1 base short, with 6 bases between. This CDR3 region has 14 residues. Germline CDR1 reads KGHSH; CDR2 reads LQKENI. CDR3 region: CASSPLDGTDTQYF. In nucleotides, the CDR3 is TGTGCCAGCTCACCACTGGACGGCACAGATACGCAGTATTTT.

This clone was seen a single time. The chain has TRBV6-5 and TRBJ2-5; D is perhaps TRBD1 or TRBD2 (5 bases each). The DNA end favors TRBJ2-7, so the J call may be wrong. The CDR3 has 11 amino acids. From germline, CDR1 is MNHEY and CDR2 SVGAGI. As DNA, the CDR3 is TGTGCCGCTAGAGGGGCCTACGAGCAGTACTTC. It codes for CAARGAYEQYF.

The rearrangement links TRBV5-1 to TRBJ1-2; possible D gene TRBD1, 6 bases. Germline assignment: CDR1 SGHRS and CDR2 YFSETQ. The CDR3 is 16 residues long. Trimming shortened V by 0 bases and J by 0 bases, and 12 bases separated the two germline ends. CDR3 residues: CASSLGQVQANYGYTF. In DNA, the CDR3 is TGCGCCAGCAGCTTGGGACAGGTCCAAGCTAACTATGGCTACACCTTC.

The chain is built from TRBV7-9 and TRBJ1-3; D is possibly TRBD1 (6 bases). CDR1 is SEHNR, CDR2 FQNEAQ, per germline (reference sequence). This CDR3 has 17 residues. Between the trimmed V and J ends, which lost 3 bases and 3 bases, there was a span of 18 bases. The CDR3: CASSFRQPGGVGNTIYF. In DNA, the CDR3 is TGTGCCAGCAGCTTCCGACAGCCGGGGGGCGTTGGAAACACCATATATTTT.

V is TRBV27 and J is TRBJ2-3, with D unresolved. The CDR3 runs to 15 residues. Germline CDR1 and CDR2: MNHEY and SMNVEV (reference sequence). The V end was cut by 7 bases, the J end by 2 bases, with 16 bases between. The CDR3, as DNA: TGTGCCAGCATAGATATCGGCGGATACACAGATACGCAGTATTTT. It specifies CASIDIGGYTDTQYF.

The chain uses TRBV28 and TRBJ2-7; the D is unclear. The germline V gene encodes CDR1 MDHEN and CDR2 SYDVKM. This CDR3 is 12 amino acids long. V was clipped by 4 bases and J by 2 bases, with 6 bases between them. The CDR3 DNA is TGTGCCAGCAGTTCGACTGCCTACGAGCAGTACTTC. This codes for CASSSTAYEQYF.

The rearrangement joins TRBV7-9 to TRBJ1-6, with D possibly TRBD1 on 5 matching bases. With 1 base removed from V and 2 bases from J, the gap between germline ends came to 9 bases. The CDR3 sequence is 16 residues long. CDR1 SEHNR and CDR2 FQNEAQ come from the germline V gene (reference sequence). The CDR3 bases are TGTGCCAGCAGCTTAGGACAGCAAGCCTATAATTCACCCCTCCACTTT. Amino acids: CASSLGQQAYNSPLHF.

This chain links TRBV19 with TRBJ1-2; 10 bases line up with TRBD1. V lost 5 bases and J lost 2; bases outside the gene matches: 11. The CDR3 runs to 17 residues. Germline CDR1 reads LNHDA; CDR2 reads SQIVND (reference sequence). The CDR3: CASSVLPGQGWNYGYTF. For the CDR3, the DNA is TGTGCCAGTAGTGTCCTACCGGGACAGGGGTGGAACTATGGCTACACCTTC.

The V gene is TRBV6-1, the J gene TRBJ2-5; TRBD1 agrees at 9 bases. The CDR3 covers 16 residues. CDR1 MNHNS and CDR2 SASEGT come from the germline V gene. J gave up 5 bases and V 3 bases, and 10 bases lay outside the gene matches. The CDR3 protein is CASSESWDRAVETQYF. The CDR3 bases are TGTGCCAGCAGTGAGAGCTGGGACAGGGCAGTGGAGACCCAGTACTTC.

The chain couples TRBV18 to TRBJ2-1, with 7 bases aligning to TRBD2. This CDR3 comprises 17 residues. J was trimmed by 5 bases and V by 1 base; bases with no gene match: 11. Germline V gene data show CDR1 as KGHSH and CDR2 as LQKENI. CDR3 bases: TGTGCCAGCTCACCACGTAGGACTAGTAATGGGAACAATGAGCAGTTCTTC. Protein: CASSPRRTSNGNNEQFF.

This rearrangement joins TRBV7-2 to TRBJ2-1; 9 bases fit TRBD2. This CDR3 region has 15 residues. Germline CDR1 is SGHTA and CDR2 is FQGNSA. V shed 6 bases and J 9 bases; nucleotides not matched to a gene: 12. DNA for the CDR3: TGTGCCAGCAGGCCGCCGGGACTAGCTAGCGGTGAGCAGTTCTTC. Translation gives CASRPPGLASGEQFF.

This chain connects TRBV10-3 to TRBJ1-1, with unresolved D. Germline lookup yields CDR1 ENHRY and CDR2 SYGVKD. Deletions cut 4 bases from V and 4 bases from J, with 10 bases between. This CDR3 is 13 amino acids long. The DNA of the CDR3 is TGTGCCATCAGTGGAAGGGTCGGCACTGAAGCTTTCTTT. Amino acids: CAISGRVGTEAFF.

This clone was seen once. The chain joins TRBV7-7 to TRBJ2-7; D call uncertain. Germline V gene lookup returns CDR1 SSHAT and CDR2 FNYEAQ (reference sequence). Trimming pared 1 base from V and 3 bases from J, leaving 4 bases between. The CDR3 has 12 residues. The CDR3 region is CASSLDVYEQYF. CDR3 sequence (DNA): TGTGCCAGCAGCTTAGATGTCTACGAGCAGTACTTC. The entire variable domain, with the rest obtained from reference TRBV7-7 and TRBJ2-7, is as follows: GAGVSQSPRYKVTKRGQDVTLRCDPISSHATLYWYQQALGQGPEFLTYFNYEAQPDKSGLPSDRFSAERPEGSISTLTIQRTEQRDSAMYRCASSLDVYEQYFGPGTRLTVT.

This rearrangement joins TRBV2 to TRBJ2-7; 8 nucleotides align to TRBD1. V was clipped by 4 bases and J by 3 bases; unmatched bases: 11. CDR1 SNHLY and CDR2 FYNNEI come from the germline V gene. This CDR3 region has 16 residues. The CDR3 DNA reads TGTGCCAGCAGTGTGGGGCAGGGGGCTTGGAGCTACGAGCAGTACTTC. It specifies CASSVGQGAWSYEQYF.